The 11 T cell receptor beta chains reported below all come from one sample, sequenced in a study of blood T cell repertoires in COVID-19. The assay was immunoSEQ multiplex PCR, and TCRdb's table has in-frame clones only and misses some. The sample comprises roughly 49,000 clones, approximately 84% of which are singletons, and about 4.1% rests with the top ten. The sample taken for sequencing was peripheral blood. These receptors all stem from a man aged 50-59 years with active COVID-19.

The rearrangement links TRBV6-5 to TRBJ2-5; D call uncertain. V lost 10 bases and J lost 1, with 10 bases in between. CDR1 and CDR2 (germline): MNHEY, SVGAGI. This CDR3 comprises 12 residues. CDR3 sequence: CATSRAQETQYF. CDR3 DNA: TGTGCCACCTCGCGCGCCCAAGAGACCCAGTACTTC.

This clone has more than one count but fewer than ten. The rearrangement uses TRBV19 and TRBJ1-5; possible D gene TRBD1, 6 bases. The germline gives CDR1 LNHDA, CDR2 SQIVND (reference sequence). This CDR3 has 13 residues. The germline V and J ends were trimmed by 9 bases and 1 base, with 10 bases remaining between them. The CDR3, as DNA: TGTGCCAGCAGGGGAGTAAGCAATCAGCCCCAGCATTTT. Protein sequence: CASRGVSNQPQHF.

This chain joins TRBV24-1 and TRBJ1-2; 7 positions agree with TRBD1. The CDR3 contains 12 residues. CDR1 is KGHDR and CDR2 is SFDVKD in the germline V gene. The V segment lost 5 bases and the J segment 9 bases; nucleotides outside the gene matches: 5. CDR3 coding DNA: TGTGCCACCAGTGTCGGGACAGAACGCTACACCTTC. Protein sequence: CATSVGTERYTF.

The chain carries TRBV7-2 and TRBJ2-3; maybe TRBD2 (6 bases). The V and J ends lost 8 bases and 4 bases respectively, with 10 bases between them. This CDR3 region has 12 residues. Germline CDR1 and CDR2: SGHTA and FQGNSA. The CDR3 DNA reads TGTGCCAGCCGGAGGGCGGCAGATACGCAGTATTTT. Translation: CASRRAADTQYF.

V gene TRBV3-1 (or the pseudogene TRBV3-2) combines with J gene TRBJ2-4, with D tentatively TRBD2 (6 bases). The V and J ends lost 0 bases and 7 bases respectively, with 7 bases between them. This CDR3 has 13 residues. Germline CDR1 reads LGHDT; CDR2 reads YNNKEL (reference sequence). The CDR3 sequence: CASSQDRGNIQYF. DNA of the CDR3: TGTGCCAGCAGCCAAGATCGGGGGAACATTCAGTACTTC.

The CDR3 spells CAISVQGWAEAFF. The DNA for the CDR3 is TGTGCCATCAGTGTTCAGGGGTGGGCTGAAGCTTTCTTT. The chain recombines TRBV10-3 with TRBJ1-1, with D possibly TRBD1 on 6 matching bases. Germline V gives CDR1 ENHRY, CDR2 SYGVKD. The V end was cut by 4 bases, the J end by 6 bases, with 12 bases between. The CDR3 totals 13 residues.

CDR3 sequence: CASSYRRGLAGGGTDTQYF. The CDR3 nucleotides read TGCGCCAGCAGCTACCGCAGGGGACTAGCGGGGGGGGGCACAGATACGCAGTATTTT. The chain recombines TRBV4-3 with TRBJ2-3; TRBD2 aligns across 16 bases. With 5 bases clipped from V and 1 base from J, the junction kept 9 bases outside the gene matches. CDR1 and CDR2 from the germline V gene are LGHNA and YSLEER. The CDR3 spans 19 residues.

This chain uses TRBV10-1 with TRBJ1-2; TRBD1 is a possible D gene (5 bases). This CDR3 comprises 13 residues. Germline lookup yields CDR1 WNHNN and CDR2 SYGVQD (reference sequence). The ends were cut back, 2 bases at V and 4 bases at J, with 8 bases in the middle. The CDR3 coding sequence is TGCGCCAGCAGTGAGCAGGGCCGCTATGGCTACACCTTC. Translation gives CASSEQGRYGYTF.

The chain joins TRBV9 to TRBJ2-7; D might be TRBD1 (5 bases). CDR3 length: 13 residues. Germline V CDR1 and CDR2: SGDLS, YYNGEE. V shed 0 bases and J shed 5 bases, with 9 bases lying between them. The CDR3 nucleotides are TGTGCCAGCAGCGTAGCCCCAGGGAACGAGCAGTACTTC. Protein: CASSVAPGNEQYF. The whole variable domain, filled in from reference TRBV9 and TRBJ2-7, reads DSGVTQTPKHLITATGQRVTLRCSPRSGDLSVYWYQQSLDQGLQFLIQYYNGEERAKGNILERFSAQQFPDLHSELNLSSLELGDSALYFCASSVAPGNEQYFGPGTRLTVT.

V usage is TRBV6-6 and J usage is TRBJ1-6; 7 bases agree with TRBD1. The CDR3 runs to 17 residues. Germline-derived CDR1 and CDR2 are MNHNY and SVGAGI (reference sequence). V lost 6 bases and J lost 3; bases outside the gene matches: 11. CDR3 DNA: TGTGCCAGCAGCCGAGTACAGGGGTCGATCTATAATTCACCCCTCCACTTT. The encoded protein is CASSRVQGSIYNSPLHF.

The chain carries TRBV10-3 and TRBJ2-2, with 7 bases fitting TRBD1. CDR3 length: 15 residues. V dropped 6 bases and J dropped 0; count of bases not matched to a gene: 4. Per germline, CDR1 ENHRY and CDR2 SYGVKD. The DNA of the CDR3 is TGTGCCATCAGACCGGGACAGCCGAACACCGGGGAGCTGTTTTTT. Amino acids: CAIRPGQPNTGELFF.